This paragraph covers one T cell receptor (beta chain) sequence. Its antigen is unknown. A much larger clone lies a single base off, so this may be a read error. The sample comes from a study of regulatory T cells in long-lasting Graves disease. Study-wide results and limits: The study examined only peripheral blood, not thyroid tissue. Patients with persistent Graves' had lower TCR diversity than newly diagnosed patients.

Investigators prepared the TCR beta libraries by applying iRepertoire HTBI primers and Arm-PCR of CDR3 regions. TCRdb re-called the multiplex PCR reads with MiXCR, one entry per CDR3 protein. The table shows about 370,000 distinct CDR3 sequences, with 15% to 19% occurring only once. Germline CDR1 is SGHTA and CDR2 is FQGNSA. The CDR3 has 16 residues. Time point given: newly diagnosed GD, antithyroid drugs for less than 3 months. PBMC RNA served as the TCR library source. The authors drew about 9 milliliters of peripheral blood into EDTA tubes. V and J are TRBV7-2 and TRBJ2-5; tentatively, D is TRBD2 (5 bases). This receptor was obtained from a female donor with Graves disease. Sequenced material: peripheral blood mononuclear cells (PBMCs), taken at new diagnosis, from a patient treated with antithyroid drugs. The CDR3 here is CARSLAKVSPQETQYF. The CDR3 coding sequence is TGTGCCCGCAGCTTAGCGAAGGTCTCCCCCCAAGAGACCCAGTACTTC.